This T cell receptor (beta chain) was profiled in a study of blood T cells in healthy people across ages. Study results and limitations: It was held that diversity estimates obtained from one million T cells represented underestimates.

The CDR3 totals 14 residues. Trimming stripped 7 bases from V and 6 bases from J, with 17 bases between. Using a J-beta primer mix together with a sample-barcoded 5' primer, a second PCR was run for roughly 7 to 11 cycles. Paired-end reads containing CDR3 totaled no fewer than 3 million for each sample. In TCRdb, the 5' RACE reads were re-called with MiXCR into one record per CDR3 protein. This repertoire shows some 1.5 million distinct CDR3 sequences, under 30% found once; its top ten account for 7.7%. This clonotype has more than one count but fewer than ten. Its matching antigen is unknown. Donor samples were obtained from healthy Caucasian individuals from Russia, aged about 6 to 90. Every sample had a minimum of 6 million PBMCs isolated.

The chain combines TRBV12-3 or TRBV12-4 with TRBJ2-3; TRBD2 is a possible D gene (6 bases). The receptor was isolated from a woman aged 25 to 39 in good health. Sequenced sample: blood. DNA of the CDR3: TGTGCCAGCACCCGATCGGGGGTTGCGGATACGCAGTATTTT. Residues: CASTRSGVADTQYF.